This entry concerns a single TCR beta chain. What it recognizes is unknown. J lost 0 bases, V lost 8 bases, and 7 bases had no gene match. CDR3 length: 15 amino acids. CDR1 and CDR2 from the germline V gene are SGHRS and YFSETQ. This sample stems from a study of blood T cell dynamics during melanoma immunotherapy. At the level of the study: Standard first-line treatment here was pembrolizumab or nivolumab plus ipilimumab in metastatic melanoma. Study results and caveats: At W3, later disease-control patients showed bifurcated PBMC repertoire changes, unlike progressors.

The time point is: pre-treatment baseline. Prior systemic cancer therapy, immunosuppressant use and other active malignancies excluded patients. Every bulk PBMC sample received the same 350 ng of DNA. Sequenced by immunoSEQ multiplex PCR; TCRdb stores in-frame clones only, minus some. The table lists about 13,000 clones, over 85% of them singletons, with about 3.7% in the top ten. The input for sequencing was blood, taken from a patient treated with checkpoint blockade. The sequence came from a human donor with melanoma. V gene TRBV5-1 combines with J gene TRBJ1-3; the match to TRBD1 covers 8 bases. CDR3 DNA: TGCGCCAGTGCGCCAACAGGGGGCTCTGGAAACACCATATATTTT. Protein: CASAPTGGSGNTIYF.